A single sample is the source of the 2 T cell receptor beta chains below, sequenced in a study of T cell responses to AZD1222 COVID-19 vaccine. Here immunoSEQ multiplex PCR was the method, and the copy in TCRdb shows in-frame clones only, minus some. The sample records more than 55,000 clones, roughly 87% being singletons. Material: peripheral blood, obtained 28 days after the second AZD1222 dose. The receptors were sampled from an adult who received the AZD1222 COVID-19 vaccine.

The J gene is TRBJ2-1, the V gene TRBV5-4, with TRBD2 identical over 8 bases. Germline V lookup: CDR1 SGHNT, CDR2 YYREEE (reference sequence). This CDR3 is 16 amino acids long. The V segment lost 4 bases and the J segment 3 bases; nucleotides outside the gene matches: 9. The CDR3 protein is CASSDVIAGNYNEQFF. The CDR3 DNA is TGTGCCAGCAGCGACGTGATAGCGGGAAACTACAATGAGCAGTTCTTC.

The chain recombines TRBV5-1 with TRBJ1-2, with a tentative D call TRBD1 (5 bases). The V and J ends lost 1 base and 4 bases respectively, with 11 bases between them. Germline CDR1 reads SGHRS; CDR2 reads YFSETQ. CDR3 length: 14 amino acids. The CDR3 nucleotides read TGCGCCAGCAGCTTGCAGGGTAATTCCTATGGCTACACCTTC. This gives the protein CASSLQGNSYGYTF.